This entry features one TCR beta chain sequence. Without the conserved terminal phenylalanine or tryptophan, this CDR3 likely stems from a read error. The CDR3 is 16 amino acids. The germline V gene has CDR1 MNHEY and CDR2 SVGEGT. Trimming took 2 bases from V and 0 from J; bases not matched to a gene: 3. The data were taken from a study of tumor and adjacent non-tumor tissue in lung cancer. Across the study: Histology: 11 to 13 adenocarcinoma, a couple of squamous cell carcinoma, 1 small cell lung cancer. Around 4 million productive TCRbeta reads were obtained per sample on average.

The template was RNA from unsorted bulk tissue. The normal lung tissue was taken more than 3 cm from the tumor edge. A modified ARM-PCR protocol with three rounds of nested PCR amplified TCRbeta. TCRdb called the multiplex PCR reads again in MiXCR, with one record for every CDR3 protein. The sample shows 100,000 or so distinct CDR3 sequences, roughly 60% of them seen only once. Sequenced input: distant non-tumor lung tissue. V is TRBV6-2 or TRBV6-3 and J is TRBJ2-3; 9 bases are shared with TRBD2. The clonotype comes from a man aged 30 to 45 with non-small cell lung cancer. DNA of the CDR3: TGTGCCAGCAGTTACAGCGGGAGGCCTAGCACAGATACGCAGTATTAT. Its translation: CASSYSGRPSTDTQYY.